Below are 20 T cell receptor beta chains sequenced from a single sample in a study of identical twins. From the 5' RACE reads, TCRdb called clonotypes with MiXCR, one entry per CDR3 protein. The sample consists of 1,800,000 or so distinct CDR3 sequences, less than 35% of them appearing once. Material for sequencing was cord blood. All receptors derive from a newborn girl in good health.

V gene TRBV20-1 combines with J gene TRBJ2-3; TRBD2 matches at 12 bases. This CDR3 has 15 amino acids. V trimming: 3 bases; J trimming: 4 bases; junction bases outside the gene matches: 5. Looked up from germline, CDR1 is DFQATT and CDR2 is SNEGSKA (reference sequence). CDR3 sequence: CSARLAGGPADTQYF. CDR3 DNA sequence: TGCAGTGCTAGGCTAGCGGGGGGGCCGGCAGATACGCAGTATTTT.

The rearrangement uses TRBV12-3 or TRBV12-4 and TRBJ1-2; 9 bases fit TRBD1. The trim removed 6 bases at V and 10 bases at J, leaving 9 bases unmatched. CDR3 length: 13 amino acids. The DNA of the CDR3 is TGTGCCAGCAGCCCGACAGGGGGTCTCTTCTACACCTTC. This gives the protein CASSPTGGLFYTF.

The gene calls are TRBV9 and TRBJ2-1; 11 nucleotides match TRBD2. CDR1 and CDR2 (germline): SGDLS, YYNGEE. The length of the CDR3 is 16 residues. The trim removed 4 bases at V and 7 bases at J, leaving 10 bases unmatched. The DNA of the CDR3 is TGTGCCAGCAGCTCTAGAGGCCCTAGCGGGGGGAATGAGCAGTTCTTC. Its translation is CASSSRGPSGGNEQFF.

This clonotype turned up a few times. J is TRBJ2-1 and V is TRBV6-5; 8 nucleotides align to TRBD2. The V gene end was trimmed by 0 bases and the J gene end by 2 bases; junction bases not matched to a gene: 3. The CDR3 contains 16 residues. The germline CDR1 and CDR2 sequences are MNHEY and SVGAGI. CDR3 sequence reads: CASSYSPSGPYNEQFF. The CDR3 DNA reads TGTGCCAGCAGTTACTCCCCTAGCGGGCCCTACAATGAGCAGTTCTTC.

This clonotype was picked up a small number of times. V gene TRBV20-1 combines with J gene TRBJ1-2, with D uncertain. The CDR3 covers 10 residues. Trimming stripped 6 bases from V and 3 bases from J, with 5 bases between. Looked up from germline, CDR1 is DFQATT and CDR2 is SNEGSKA (reference sequence). The CDR3 spells CSAWDYGYTF. The CDR3 coding sequence is TGCAGTGCCTGGGACTATGGCTACACCTTC.

This clonotype was observed a handful of times. The chain carries TRBV7-9 and TRBJ1-2, with 7 bases fitting TRBD1. The CDR3 is made up of 13 amino acids. Germline V lookup: CDR1 SEHNR, CDR2 FQNEAQ (reference sequence). With 3 bases clipped from V and 6 bases from J, the junction kept 4 bases outside the gene matches. The CDR3 sequence is CASSFSQGHGYTF. The CDR3, as DNA: TGTGCCAGCAGCTTTTCACAGGGGCATGGCTACACCTTC.

This clonotype was counted only a few times. The chain recombines TRBV2 with TRBJ1-2, with D hard to call. V lost 1 base, J lost 4 bases, and 10 bases lay in between. CDR3 size: 14 residues. The germline V gene has CDR1 SNHLY and CDR2 FYNNEI. This CDR3 is CASSEVDGIYGYTF. The CDR3 coding sequence is TGTGCCAGCAGTGAAGTGGACGGAATCTATGGCTACACCTTC.

There are a few counts of this clonotype. V gene TRBV11-2 combines with J gene TRBJ2-3, with no clear D. Deletions cut 0 bases from V and 8 bases from J, with 6 bases between. The CDR3 has 12 residues. CDR1 SGHAT and CDR2 FQNNGV come from the germline V gene. The CDR3 DNA reads TGTGCCAGCAGCTTAGATACTGGTACGCAGTATTTT. Translated, it gives CASSLDTGTQYF. Drawing the rest from reference TRBV11-2 and TRBJ2-3, the complete variable domain is EAGVAQSPRYKIIEKRQSVAFWCNPISGHATLYWYQQILGQGPKLLIQFQNNGVVDDSQLPKDRFSAERLKGVDSTLKIQPAKLEDSAVYLCASSLDTGTQYFGPGTRLTVL.

This clonotype was counted ten times or more. The genes are TRBV5-1 and TRBJ2-1; 7 nucleotides match TRBD1. The V segment lost 4 bases and the J segment 0 bases; nucleotides outside the gene matches: 4. This CDR3 spans 15 amino acids. The germline V gene encodes CDR1 SGHRS and CDR2 YFSETQ. The CDR3 nucleotides are TGCGCCAGCAGCCCGGGGACAGTCTCCTACAATGAGCAGTTCTTC. Protein product: CASSPGTVSYNEQFF.

This clonotype was counted many times. The genes are TRBV12-3 or TRBV12-4 and TRBJ2-5; possible D gene TRBD2, 6 bases. The CDR3 runs 13 residues. Deletions cut 2 bases from V and 2 bases from J, with 6 bases between. In nucleotides, the CDR3 is TGTGCCAGCAGTTTACTAGCGCAAGAGACCCAGTACTTC. Translating gives CASSLLAQETQYF.

This clonotype has a handful of counts. V and J are TRBV6-5 and TRBJ1-6; unclear D gene. Deletions cut 1 base from V and 5 bases from J, with 9 bases between. The germline gives CDR1 MNHEY, CDR2 SVGAGI. This CDR3 spans 15 amino acids. CDR3 protein: CASSYWALDNSPLHF. The CDR3 DNA reads as TGTGCCAGCAGTTACTGGGCCCTAGATAATTCACCCCTCCACTTT.

This chain uses TRBV25-1 with TRBJ2-6; possibly TRBD1 for D (5 bases). This CDR3 has 18 amino acids. V was shortened by 5 bases and J by 2 bases, with 19 bases between the two germline ends. From germline, CDR1 is MGHDK and CDR2 SYGVNS. CDR3: CASSLYGQGKTGANVLTF. The CDR3 bases are TGTGCCAGCAGTCTATATGGGCAGGGTAAGACTGGGGCCAACGTCCTGACTTTC.

At least ten counts were recorded for this clonotype. The chain carries TRBV28 and TRBJ2-7; no definite D call. Germline CDR1 MDHEN, CDR2 SYDVKM. V lost 6 bases and J lost 6, with 12 bases in between. The CDR3 runs 12 residues. CDR3 sequence: CASSRPLGEQYF. CDR3 DNA: TGTGCCAGCAGCCGTCCGTTGGGCGAGCAGTACTTC.

This clonotype was picked up a small number of times. The V gene is TRBV12-3 or TRBV12-4, the J gene TRBJ2-6; D remains unclear. This CDR3 is built from 15 residues. V was clipped by 7 bases and J by 0 bases, with 10 bases between them. CDR3 residues: CASTPRVSGANVLTF. In DNA, the CDR3 is TGTGCCAGCACCCCTCGGGTCTCTGGGGCCAACGTCCTGACTTTC.

This clonotype occurred many times. The chain employs TRBV7-2 and TRBJ1-2, with 7 nucleotides matching TRBD1. CDR1 is SGHTA, CDR2 FQGNSA, per germline. The junction had 4 bases not matched to a gene; V was cut back by 1 base and J by 8 bases. This CDR3 is built from 13 residues. The CDR3 nucleotides read TGTGCCAGCAGCTTAGGCAGGGGGATAGGCTACACCTTC. As protein: CASSLGRGIGYTF.

The rearrangement links TRBV28 to TRBJ2-2; TRBD2 matches at 7 bases. V shed 3 bases and J 2 bases; nucleotides not matched to a gene: 3. Germline-derived CDR1 and CDR2 are MDHEN and SYDVKM. The CDR3 spans 15 residues. CDR3 amino acids: CASSFGGVNTGELFF. CDR3 bases: TGTGCCAGCAGTTTTGGGGGGGTTAACACCGGGGAGCTGTTTTTT.

As for this clonotype: This may be a read error, as it is one base from a much larger clone. The rearrangement links TRBV10-3 to TRBJ2-4, with 10 nucleotides matching TRBD1. The assigned J gene may be wrong: the sequence end matches TRBJ2-7 better. CDR1 and CDR2 from the germline V gene are ENHRY and SYGVKD. This CDR3 is 15 amino acids long. This CDR3 is CAISEWGQGPYEQYF. In nucleotides, the CDR3 is TGTGCCATCAGTGAGTGGGGACAGGGGCCCTACGAGCAGTACTTC.

This clonotype was seen many times. The V gene is TRBV20-1, the J gene TRBJ2-3; TRBD2 matches at 9 bases. V lost 0 bases, J lost 2 bases, and 3 bases stayed unmatched. This CDR3 has 15 residues. Germline V gene sequence: CDR1 DFQATT, CDR2 SNEGSKA (reference sequence). The CDR3 here is CSARDAGGLTDTQYF. Written as DNA, the CDR3 is TGCAGTGCTAGAGATGCGGGAGGGCTCACAGATACGCAGTATTTT.

This clonotype was observed a few times. The gene calls are TRBV11-2 and TRBJ1-2; D ambiguous. Germline CDR1 is SGHAT and CDR2 is FQNNGV. V lost 0 bases and J lost 6, with 14 bases in between. The CDR3 has 15 amino acids. Here the CDR3 reads CASSLDPGRSDGYTF. The CDR3 bases are TGTGCCAGCAGCTTAGATCCGGGCAGATCAGATGGCTACACCTTC.

The V call is TRBV4-1, the J call TRBJ2-1, with D tentatively TRBD1 or TRBD2 (5 bases each). The CDR3 is 15 residues long. Germline V gene data show CDR1 as MGHRA and CDR2 as YSYEKL. The ends were cut back, 6 bases at V and 2 bases at J, with 14 bases in the middle. The CDR3 spells CASRRSGTAYNEQFF. The CDR3, as DNA: TGCGCCAGCAGACGATCCGGGACGGCCTACAATGAGCAGTTCTTC.